This T cell receptor (beta chain) was identified in a study of blood T cell repertoires in COVID-19. Study at large: Acute and convalescent COVID-19 specimens originated in the United States, Italy and Spain. In each case, the material was cDNA or gDNA derived from T cells, B-cell-depleted T cells, or PBMCs.

Germline V gives CDR1 SGHKS, CDR2 YYEKEE (reference sequence). CDR3 length: 16 amino acids. V was clipped by 1 base and J by 0 bases, with 11 bases between them. As handled by the study authors: Amplification with reference gene primers provided the estimates of nucleated cell counts. Clones were sequenced by immunoSEQ multiplex PCR, and TCRdb holds only the in-frame ones, with some missing. V and J calls and clone size are copied from that table; D and trimming were computed from the DNA. Here the sample spans more than 150,000 clones, around nine tenths being singletons. Sequenced input: peripheral blood. The receptor was isolated from a man aged 40-49 years with active or convalescent COVID-19. The gene calls are TRBV5-5 and TRBJ1-3; D is uncertain. The CDR3 loop reads CASSLFGPSSGNTIYF. CDR3 nucleotide sequence: TGTGCCAGCAGCTTGTTTGGTCCGAGCTCTGGAAACACCATATATTTT.